These 7 T cell receptor beta chains share one sample of origin, sequenced in a study of blood T cells in healthy people across ages. Through a sample-barcoded 5' primer and a J-beta primer mix, a second PCR was run for 7 to 11 cycles. One entry per CDR3 protein results from TCRdb running MiXCR on the 5' RACE reads. The table shows around 800,000 distinct CDR3 sequences, with around half occurring only once. The material sequenced was blood. These receptors all come from a man of 80 years or more in good health.

For this clonotype: Germline is not matched at one junction end, which may reflect a read error. This chain uses TRBV12-3 or TRBV12-4 with TRBJ2-1; 11 bases are a match to TRBD2. The CDR3 is 14 residues long. The CDR3 loop reads CVSGRLAGSNEQFF. The CDR3 DNA follows: TGTGTCAGCGGACGACTAGCGGGATCCAATGAGCAGTTCTTC.

The chain has TRBV19 and TRBJ2-1; 10 bases agree with TRBD1. The length of the CDR3 is 16 residues. In germline, CDR1 is LNHDA, CDR2 SQIVND (reference sequence). Trimming removed 5 bases from V and 7 bases from J; junction bases left unmatched: 11. CDR3 nucleotide sequence: TGTGCCAGTAGTTTCCTAGGGACAGGGGAAGGGAATGAGCAGTTCTTC. Translating it yields CASSFLGTGEGNEQFF.

The chain couples TRBV6-5 to TRBJ2-7; D unclear. The germline V gene has CDR1 MNHEY and CDR2 SVGAGI. The CDR3 loop spans 15 amino acids. Trimming left V 5 bases short and J 0 bases short, with 14 bases between. The CDR3 DNA reads TGTGCCAGCAGTAACCGAGCCAGGTTCTCCTACGAGCAGTACTTC. Translation gives CASSNRARFSYEQYF.

The chain carries TRBV20-1 and TRBJ1-4, with D perhaps TRBD1 (5 bases). The ends were cut back, 0 bases at V and 2 bases at J, with 13 bases in the middle. CDR1 is DFQATT and CDR2 is SNEGSKA in the germline V gene (reference sequence). This CDR3 comprises 16 residues. CDR3 sequence: CSAREPRGLTNEKLFF. CDR3 DNA sequence: TGCAGTGCTAGAGAGCCAAGGGGTTTGACTAATGAAAAACTGTTTTTT.

The V call is TRBV2, the J call TRBJ2-5; D may be TRBD1 (5 bases). Matching the DNA end better, TRBJ2-7 makes the J call doubtful. CDR1 and CDR2 from the germline V gene are SNHLY and FYNNEI. The CDR3 extends over 13 amino acids. In DNA, the CDR3 is TGTGCCAGCAGTACAGGAATGAACTACGAGCAGTACTTC. It translates to CASSTGMNYEQYF.

This sequence joins TRBV7-6 and TRBJ2-7; perhaps TRBD1 as D (6 bases). Germline V gene lookup returns CDR1 SGHVS and CDR2 FNYEAQ. This CDR3 has 13 amino acids. Deletions cut 5 bases from V and 6 bases from J, with 14 bases between. CDR3 bases: TGTGCCAGCAGCCCCGACAGGATTGGCGAGCAGTACTTC. This codes for CASSPDRIGEQYF.

Here the CDR3 reads CASSFASRIHEQFF. The CDR3 DNA reads as TGTGCCAGCAGTTTCGCCTCTAGGATCCATGAGCAGTTCTTC. This chain joins TRBV27 and TRBJ2-1; D not resolved. Germline values: CDR1 MNHEY, CDR2 SMNVEV (reference sequence). The CDR3 covers 14 residues. V dropped 3 bases and J dropped 8 bases, with 14 bases sitting between them.